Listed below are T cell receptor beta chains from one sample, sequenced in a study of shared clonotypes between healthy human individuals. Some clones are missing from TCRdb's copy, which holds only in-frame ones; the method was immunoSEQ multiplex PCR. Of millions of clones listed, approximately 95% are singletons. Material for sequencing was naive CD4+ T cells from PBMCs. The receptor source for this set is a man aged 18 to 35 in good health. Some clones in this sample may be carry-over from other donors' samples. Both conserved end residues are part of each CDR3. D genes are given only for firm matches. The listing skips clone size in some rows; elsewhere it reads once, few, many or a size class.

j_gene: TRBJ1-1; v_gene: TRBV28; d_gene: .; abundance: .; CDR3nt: TGTGCCAGCAGTGATCCTACTGAAGCTTTCTTT; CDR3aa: CASSDPTEAFF
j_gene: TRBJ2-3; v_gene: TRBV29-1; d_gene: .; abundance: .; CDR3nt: TGCAGCGTTGACTCTAGCACAGATACGCAGTATTTT; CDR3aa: CSVDSSTDTQYF
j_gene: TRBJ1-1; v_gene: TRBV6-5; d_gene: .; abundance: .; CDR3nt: TGTGCCAGCAGTTACACGGGGTGGAACACTGAAGCTTTCTTT; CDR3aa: CASSYTGWNTEAFF
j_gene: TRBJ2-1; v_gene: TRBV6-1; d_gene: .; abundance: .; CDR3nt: TGTGCCAGCAGTGAAAGCGGGACAGGTTACAATGAGCAGTTCTTC; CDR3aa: CASSESGTGYNEQFF
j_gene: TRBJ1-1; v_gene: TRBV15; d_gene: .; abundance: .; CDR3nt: TGTGCCACCAGCAGAGAATCGCGAGGAGAGGCTTTCTTT; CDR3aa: CATSRESRGEAFF
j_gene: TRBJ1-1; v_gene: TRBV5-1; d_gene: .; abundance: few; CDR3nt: TGCGCCAGCAGCTTGGGACCCATGAACACTGAAGCTTTCTTT; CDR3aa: CASSLGPMNTEAFF
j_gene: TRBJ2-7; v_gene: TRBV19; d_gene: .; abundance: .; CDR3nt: TGTGCCAGTAGGGAAACAGGGGGGGTTCCCTACGAGCAGTACTTC; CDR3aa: CASRETGGVPYEQYF
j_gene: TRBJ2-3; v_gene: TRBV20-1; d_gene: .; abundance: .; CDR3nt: TGCAGTGCTACCCCCGTTGGGTATTTT; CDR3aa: CSATPVGYF
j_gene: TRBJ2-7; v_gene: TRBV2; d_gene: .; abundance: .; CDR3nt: TGTGCCAGCAGTGAAGAGCGGGAGCAGTACTTC; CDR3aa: CASSEEREQYF
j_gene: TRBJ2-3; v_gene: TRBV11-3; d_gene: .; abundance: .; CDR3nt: TGTGCCAGCAGCCCCGGGACTGCTCTGGATACGCAGTATTTT; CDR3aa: CASSPGTALDTQYF
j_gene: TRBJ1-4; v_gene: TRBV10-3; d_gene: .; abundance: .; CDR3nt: TGTGCCATCAGTGACCCTCAGGGGTTACGGGAAAAACTGTTTTTT; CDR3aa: CAISDPQGLREKLFF
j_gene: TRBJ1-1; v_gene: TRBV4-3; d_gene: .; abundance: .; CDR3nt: TGCGCCAGCAGCCAAAACCCCCCACACGGTGGGCTGAACACTGAAGCTTTCTTT; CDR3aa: CASSQNPPHGGLNTEAFF
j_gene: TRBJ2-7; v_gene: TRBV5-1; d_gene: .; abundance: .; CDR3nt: TGCGCCAGCTACCCGGGCCCTACAGGCGAGCAGTACTTC; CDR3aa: CASYPGPTGEQYF
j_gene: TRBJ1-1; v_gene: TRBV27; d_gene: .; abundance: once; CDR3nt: TGTGCCAGCAGTTTATTACCAGGGACCGGCACTGAAGCTTTCTTT; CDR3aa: CASSLLPGTGTEAFF
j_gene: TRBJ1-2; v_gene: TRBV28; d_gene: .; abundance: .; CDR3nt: TGTGCCAGCAGTTCCGACCCCACGGAAGGTTATGGCTACACCTTC; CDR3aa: CASSSDPTEGYGYTF
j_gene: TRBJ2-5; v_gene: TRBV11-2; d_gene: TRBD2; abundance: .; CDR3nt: TGTGCCAGCAGCCTAACCTCTAGCGGGAGATTGGAAGAGACCCAGTACTTC; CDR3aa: CASSLTSSGRLEETQYF
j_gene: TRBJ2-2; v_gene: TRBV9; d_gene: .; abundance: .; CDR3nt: TGTGCCAGCAGCCTTACTAGGGACACCGGGGAGCTGTTTTTT; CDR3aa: CASSLTRDTGELFF
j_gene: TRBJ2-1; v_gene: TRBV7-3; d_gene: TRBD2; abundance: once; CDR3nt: TGTGCCAGCAGCTTAAGGCCGCGGGAGGGATCCTACAATGAGCAGTTCTTC; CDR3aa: CASSLRPREGSYNEQFF
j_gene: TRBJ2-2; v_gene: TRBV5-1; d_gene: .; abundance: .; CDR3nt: TGCGCCAGCAGCGGGATGCCGGGTACCGGGGAGCTGTTTTTT; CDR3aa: CASSGMPGTGELFF
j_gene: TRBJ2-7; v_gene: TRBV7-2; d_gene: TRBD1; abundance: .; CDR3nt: TGTGCCAGCAGCAACGGACAGGGGTGGTCCTACGAGCAGTACTTC; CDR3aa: CASSNGQGWSYEQYF